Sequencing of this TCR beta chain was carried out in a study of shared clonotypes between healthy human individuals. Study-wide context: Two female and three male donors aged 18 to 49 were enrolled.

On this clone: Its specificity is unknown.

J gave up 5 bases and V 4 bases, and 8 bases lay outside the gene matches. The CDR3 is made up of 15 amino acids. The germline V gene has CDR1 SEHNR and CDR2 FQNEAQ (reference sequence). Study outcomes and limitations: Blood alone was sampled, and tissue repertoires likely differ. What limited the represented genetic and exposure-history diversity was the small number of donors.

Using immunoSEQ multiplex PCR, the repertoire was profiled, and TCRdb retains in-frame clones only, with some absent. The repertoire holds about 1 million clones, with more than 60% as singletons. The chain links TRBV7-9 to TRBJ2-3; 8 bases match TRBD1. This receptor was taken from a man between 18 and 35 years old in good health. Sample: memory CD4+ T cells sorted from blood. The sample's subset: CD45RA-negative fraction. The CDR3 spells CASSWAQGAQDTQYF. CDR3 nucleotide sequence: TGTGCCAGCAGCTGGGCGCAGGGGGCCCAAGATACGCAGTATTTT.